This passage covers 14 T cell receptor beta chains from one sample sequenced in a study of CD8 T cells in Susac syndrome. RNA was extracted with the RNeasy kit, and a quantity of roughly 0.5 to 1 ug was reverse transcribed using random hexamers. TCRdb re-called the immunoSEQ multiplex PCR reads with MiXCR, one entry per CDR3 protein. The table lists fewer than 85,000 distinct CDR3 sequences, 85% to 95% of them singletons, with 0.3% to 0.45% in the top ten. The source material was CD8+ T cells from PBMCs. The receptors come from a human donor with multiple sclerosis.

The CDR3 DNA reads TGCAGCGCCGCGGGCGGGGAGACTGAAGCTTTCTTT. Amino acid sequence: CSAAGGETEAFF. The chain combines TRBV29-1 with TRBJ1-1; D gene uncertain. Germline CDR1 reads SQVTM; CDR2 reads ANQGSEA. The CDR3 is 12 residues long. V was clipped by 7 bases and J by 5 bases, with 14 bases between them.

The chain couples TRBV20-1 to TRBJ1-6; maybe TRBD1 (5 bases). V lost 5 bases, J lost 7 bases, and 15 bases lay in between. Germline V CDR1 and CDR2: DFQATT, SNEGSKA (reference sequence). The CDR3 sequence is 14 residues long. In DNA, the CDR3 is TGCAGTGCTCCTTTCGACCGGGGGAATTCACCCCTCCACTTT. It is translated as CSAPFDRGNSPLHF.

The chain links TRBV29-1 to TRBJ1-1; D might be TRBD1 (5 bases). Germline values: CDR1 SQVTM, CDR2 ANQGSEA. Trimming cost V 7 bases and J 4 bases, with 19 bases left between them. The CDR3 contains 14 residues. CDR3 amino acids: CSAEGRPAVTEAFF. CDR3 coding DNA: TGCAGCGCTGAGGGACGCCCGGCGGTCACTGAAGCTTTCTTT.

This clonotype was found once. The chain couples TRBV18 to TRBJ2-5; 9 bases fit TRBD2. Germline CDR1 and CDR2: KGHSH and LQKENI. The CDR3 covers 15 residues. J was trimmed by 2 bases and V by 6 bases; bases with no gene match: 7. The CDR3 bases are TGTGCCAGCTCGTCTAGCGGGGAGAAACAAGAGACCCAGTACTTC. Protein product: CASSSSGEKQETQYF.

The genes are TRBV3-1 and TRBJ1-3; D unresolved. CDR3 length: 16 amino acids. CDR1 LGHDT and CDR2 YNNKEL come from the germline V gene (reference sequence). V shed 4 bases and J shed 1 base, with 14 bases lying between them. The CDR3 loop reads CASSRAVGFSGNTIYF. The CDR3 bases are TGTGCCAGCAGCCGTGCGGTGGGGTTTTCTGGAAACACCATATATTTT. Full variable domain (outside the CDR3, taken from reference TRBV3-1 and TRBJ1-3): DTAVSQTPKYLVTQMGNDKSIKCEQNLGHDTMYWYKQDSKKFLKIMFSYNNKELIINETVPNRFSPKSPDKAHLNLHINSLELGDSAVYFCASSRAVGFSGNTIYFGEGSWLTVV.

V and J are TRBV10-3 and TRBJ2-7; a possible D gene is TRBD2 (5 bases). Per the germline V gene, CDR1 is ENHRY and CDR2 is SYGVKD. Trimming removed 0 bases from V and 4 bases from J, with 10 bases in between. The CDR3 covers 14 residues. The CDR3 nucleotides read TGTGCCATCAGTGAGTCTGAGGGTATTTACGAGCAGTACTTC. Its protein is CAISESEGIYEQYF.

The chain carries TRBV2 and TRBJ2-7; D unresolved. With 7 bases removed from V and 5 bases from J, the gap between germline ends came to 9 bases. The CDR3 sequence is 11 residues long. Germline loops: CDR1 SNHLY, CDR2 FYNNEI. The CDR3 spells CASTSYNEQYF. The CDR3 DNA reads TGTGCCAGCACCTCGTATAACGAGCAGTACTTC.

This clonotype has a single count. The rearrangement uses TRBV6-1 and TRBJ2-7, with D perhaps matching TRBD2 (6 bases). The CDR3 is 13 amino acids. Germline V CDR1 and CDR2: MNHNS, SASEGT. V lost 5 bases to trimming and J lost 3 bases, with 11 bases between them. CDR3 loop: CASSPRRVYEQYF. CDR3 bases: TGTGCCAGCAGTCCCCGGAGGGTCTACGAGCAGTACTTC.

The V and J genes are TRBV3-1 and TRBJ2-7, with D perhaps matching TRBD1 or TRBD2 (6 bases each). Germline lookup yields CDR1 LGHDT and CDR2 YNNKEL (reference sequence). V was pared by 4 bases and J by 3 bases, with 13 bases between. The CDR3 has 14 residues. The CDR3 coding sequence is TGTGCCAGCAGCCGGGGGGCAGGGGACTACGAGCAGTACTTC. Protein sequence: CASSRGAGDYEQYF.

This chain links TRBV7-8 with TRBJ2-7; 9 bases are shared with TRBD2. Germline V gives CDR1 SGHVS, CDR2 FQNEAQ. The V and J ends lost 3 bases and 2 bases, in that order; junction bases with no gene match: 2. The CDR3 consists of 14 residues. The CDR3 sequence is CASSFSGSPYEQYF. CDR3 coding DNA: TGTGCCAGCAGCTTTAGCGGGAGTCCCTACGAGCAGTACTTC. The full variable domain, in which reference TRBV7-8 and TRBJ2-7 provide the parts outside the CDR3, is GAGVSQSPRYKVAKRGQDVALRCDPISGHVSLFWYQQALGQGPEFLTYFQNEAQLDKSGLPSDRFFAERPEGSVSTLKIQRTQQEDSAVYLCASSFSGSPYEQYFGPGTRLTVT.

The genes are TRBV20-1 and TRBJ2-7, with 7 bases that match TRBD2. J gave up 2 bases and V 0 bases, and 4 bases lay outside the gene matches. CDR3 length: 14 amino acids. The germline V gene encodes CDR1 DFQATT and CDR2 SNEGSKA (reference sequence). The CDR3 DNA reads TGCAGTGCTAGAGATTCGGGAGGCCCCTACGAGCAGTACTTC. Residues: CSARDSGGPYEQYF.

The chain recombines TRBV12-5 with TRBJ1-3, with D unclear. The CDR3 has 17 amino acids. CDR1 LGHNT and CDR2 FRNRAP come from the germline V gene. The V end lost 5 bases, the J end lost 0 bases, and 17 bases lay between the germline ends. The CDR3 bases are TGTGCTAGTGGTGTCCTCCTCTACCGGGACTCTGGAAACACCATATATTTT. It is translated as CASGVLLYRDSGNTIYF.

The CDR3 coding sequence is TGTGCCTTCCCAGGTGCCGGGGAGCTGTTTTTT. This translates into CAFPGAGELFF. The rearrangement links TRBV30 to TRBJ2-2; D gene uncertain. CDR3 length: 11 amino acids. The V and J ends lost 7 bases and 6 bases respectively, with 9 bases between them. Germline assignment: CDR1 GTSNPN and CDR2 SVGIG (reference sequence).

The chain has TRBV27 and TRBJ1-2; no clear D gene. The germline V and J ends were trimmed by 3 bases and 4 bases, with 9 bases remaining between them. CDR3 length equals 13 residues. Per the germline V gene, CDR1 is MNHEY and CDR2 is SMNVEV (reference sequence). This CDR3 reads CASSLNQLYGYTF. In nucleotides, the CDR3 is TGTGCCAGCAGTTTGAACCAACTCTATGGCTACACCTTC.